The T cell receptor (beta chain) described here comes from a study of early T cells in non-severe SARS-CoV-2 infection. Germline V gives CDR1 SGHTA, CDR2 FQGNSA. The CDR3 sequence is 14 residues long. The V end lost 5 bases, the J end lost 2 bases, and 10 bases lay between the germline ends. The TCR library protocol was used to attach unique molecular identifiers. These identifiers were attached to individual cDNA molecules. Each CDR3 protein is one row after TCRdb ran MiXCR on the 5' RACE reads. Of around 92,000 distinct CDR3 sequences listed, 9.5% to 12% are singletons. Comments on this clonotype: The antigen is not known.

Findings and caveats of the study: VDJdb matching skewed toward anti-spike CD8 responses, missing private and CD4 specificities.

The TCR sequence derives from an adult who was a healthcare worker with PCR-confirmed SARS-CoV-2 infection or an uninfected control (not recorded which). The specimen was whole blood. V is TRBV7-2 and J is TRBJ1-3; possibly TRBD1 for D (5 bases). CDR3 protein: CASSGTDPGNTIYF. The DNA for the CDR3 is TGTGCCAGCAGCGGGACCGATCCTGGAAACACCATATATTTT.